One sample yielded the 4 T cell receptor beta chains listed below, sequenced in a study of shared clonotypes between healthy human individuals (dated by TCRdb to the early 2020s). Library creation used the immunoSEQ multiplex PCR assay. The table comes from immuneACCESS by way of TCRdb, which keeps in-frame sequences with V and J called. Part of the clones is missing from these tables; in studies checked, under half for an unresolved V gene and the rest for unknown reasons. Counted in this sample were about 1.1 million clones; roughly 80% of them appeared once. The ten most abundant clones make up approximately 0.95% of the sample. Material for sequencing was memory CD4+ T cells from PBMCs. In the paper's terms, the cell subset or site label means: CD45RA-negative fraction. The receptors shown here come from a man younger than 35 in good health. Some clones in this sample may be carry-over from other donors' samples.

V usage is TRBV25-1 and J usage is TRBJ1-6; D not certain. This CDR3 is built from 16 residues. Trimming cost V 1 base and J 7 bases, with 14 bases left between them. CDR1 is MGHDK and CDR2 is SYGVNS in the germline V gene. This chain's CDR3 is CASSESVAAFNSPLHF. In nucleotides, the CDR3 is TGTGCCAGCAGTGAATCCGTGGCAGCCTTCAATTCACCCCTCCACTTT.

This clone was found many times. The chain recombines TRBV28 with TRBJ1-2; the D gene is possibly TRBD1 (6 bases). Germline V gene lookup returns CDR1 MDHEN and CDR2 SYDVKM. Between the trimmed V and J ends, which lost 4 bases and 3 bases, there was a span of 24 bases. This CDR3 is built from 18 residues. The CDR3 coding sequence is TGTGCCAGCAGTTCTACCCCCGGAGCAGGCAGGGGCCACTATGGCTACACCTTC. Amino acids: CASSSTPGAGRGHYGYTF.

CDR3 DNA sequence: TGTGCCAGCAGTTTTAGTGCCTTCCAAGAGACCCAGTACTTC. Its protein is CASSFSAFQETQYF. V usage is TRBV27 and J usage is TRBJ2-5; D not certain. Trimming took 3 bases from V and 1 from J, leaving 9 bases between them. CDR3 length equals 14 residues. Germline-derived CDR1 and CDR2 are MNHEY and SMNVEV (reference sequence).

This clone has only a few counts. The V and J genes are TRBV6-1 and TRBJ1-1; D perhaps matches TRBD1 (6 bases). The CDR3 is made up of 13 amino acids. Trimming stripped 7 bases from V and 1 base from J, with 10 bases between. Germline V gives CDR1 MNHNS, CDR2 SASEGT. CDR3 sequence (DNA): TGTGCCAGCACCCTGGACAGGAACACTGAAGCTTTCTTT. Residues: CASTLDRNTEAFF.